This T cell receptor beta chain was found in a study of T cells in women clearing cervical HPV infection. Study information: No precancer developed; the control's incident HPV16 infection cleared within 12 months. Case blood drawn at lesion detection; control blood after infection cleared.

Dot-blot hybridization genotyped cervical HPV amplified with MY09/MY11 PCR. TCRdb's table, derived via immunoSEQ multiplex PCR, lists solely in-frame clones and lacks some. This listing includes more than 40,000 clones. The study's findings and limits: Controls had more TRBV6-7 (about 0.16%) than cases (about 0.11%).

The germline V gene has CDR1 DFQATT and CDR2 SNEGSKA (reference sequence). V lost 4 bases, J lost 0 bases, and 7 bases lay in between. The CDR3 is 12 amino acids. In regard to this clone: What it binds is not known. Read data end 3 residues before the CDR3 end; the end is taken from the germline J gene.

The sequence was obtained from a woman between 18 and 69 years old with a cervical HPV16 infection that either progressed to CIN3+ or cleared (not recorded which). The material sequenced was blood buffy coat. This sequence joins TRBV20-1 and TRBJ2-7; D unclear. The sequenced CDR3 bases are TGCAGTGCTAACAAGAACTCCTACGAG. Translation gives CSANKNSYE. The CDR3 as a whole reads CSANKNSYEQYF.